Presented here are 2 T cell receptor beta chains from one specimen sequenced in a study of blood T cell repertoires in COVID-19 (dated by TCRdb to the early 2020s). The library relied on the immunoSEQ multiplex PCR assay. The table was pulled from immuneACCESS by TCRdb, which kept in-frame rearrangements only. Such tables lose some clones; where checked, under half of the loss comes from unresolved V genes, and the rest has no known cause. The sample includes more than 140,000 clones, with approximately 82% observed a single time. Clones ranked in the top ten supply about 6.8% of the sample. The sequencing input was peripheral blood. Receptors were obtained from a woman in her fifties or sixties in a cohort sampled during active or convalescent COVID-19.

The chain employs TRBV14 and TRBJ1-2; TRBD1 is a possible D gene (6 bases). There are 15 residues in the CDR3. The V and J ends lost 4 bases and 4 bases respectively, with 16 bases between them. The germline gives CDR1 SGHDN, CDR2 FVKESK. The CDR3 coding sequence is TGTGCCAGCAGCCTAAGAAACAGGGATCGCTATGGCTACACCTTC. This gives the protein CASSLRNRDRYGYTF.

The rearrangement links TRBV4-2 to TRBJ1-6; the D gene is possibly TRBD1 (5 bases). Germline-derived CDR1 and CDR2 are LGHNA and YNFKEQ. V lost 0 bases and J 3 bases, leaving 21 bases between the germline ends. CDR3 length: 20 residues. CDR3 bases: TGTGCCAGCAGCCAAGATCCTCGGCCAGTGGGGGGGAACTATAATTCACCCCTCCACTTT. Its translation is CASSQDPRPVGGNYNSPLHF.